This TCR beta chain was documented in a study of blood T cell repertoires in COVID-19 (dated by TCRdb to 2018 to 2020). About the study as a whole: Samples from collaborators originated in the United States, Italy and Spain and spanned both the acute and convalescent phases of COVID-19. The samples were drawn from two sources: the first 160 participants of the ongoing ImmuneRACE study, and about 1,300 subjects contributed by 6 global collaborators. Deeply sampled blood TCRbeta repertoires from subjects exposed to, actively infected with, or recovered from COVID-19 were included in the dataset. The prospective study material was composed of cDNA or gDNA derived from T cells, B-cell-depleted T cells, or PBMCs. Sample metadata almost always included a de-identified subject ID, COVID-19 status, age in years and sex. The repertoires were released in a freely available public database meant as a resource for research on the immune response to SARS-CoV-2. Where HLA class I and class II types were available, the types were taken from metadata supplied by the sample provider, not from assay-based typing. Broad study findings and their caveats: The amount of clinical and demographic metadata varied by source and participant and was provided uncurated.

Collaborating institutions collected whole blood in K2EDTA tubes following their own protocols. For TCRbeta analysis, collaborators shipped samples as frozen whole blood, isolated PBMCs, or DNA extracted from either of those sample types. The V and J ends are trimmed by 6 bases and 1 base, leaving 12 bases between them. CDR1 and CDR2 were assigned from the germline V gene as MGHDK and SYGVNS. The CDR3 measures 14 amino acids from cysteine to phenylalanine. CDR3 DNA only is kept here, 42 bases in frame from base 1. In regard to this clone: Its antigen is unknown. Per-base quality was not reported, and no clone a single base away is much larger than it.

The immunoSEQ Assay, a bias-controlled multiplex PCR, was used to amplify TCRbeta CDR3 regions from genomic DNA. The authors processed their data as follows. Nucleated cell counts per sample were estimated from amplification of reference gene primers within the assay. To quantify the absolute abundance of each unique TCRbeta CDR3 rearrangement, sequence reads were collapsed and filtered. For each sample, productive Simpson clonality was calculated as the square root of Simpson's diversity index over productive rearrangements. In its TCRdb copy, this immuneACCESS table keeps in-frame sequences only and misses some clones. Where compared with another copy, unresolved V genes explain less than half of these, and the others have no known cause. That table supplies the V and J calls and clone size; D and trimming were determined from the DNA. This sample gives approximately 61,000 clones in total; roughly 88% of them show up just once. Of the sample, 18% falls within the top ten clones.

The receptor's source is a woman older than 75 with active COVID-19. The chain is assembled from TRBV25-1 and TRBJ1-1, with no confidently assigned D gene. The sample comprised peripheral blood. The CDR3 protein sequence reads: CASSLTAGNTEAFF. The sequence in DNA is TGTGCCAGCAGCCTTACTGCAGGGAACACTGAAGCTTTCTTT.